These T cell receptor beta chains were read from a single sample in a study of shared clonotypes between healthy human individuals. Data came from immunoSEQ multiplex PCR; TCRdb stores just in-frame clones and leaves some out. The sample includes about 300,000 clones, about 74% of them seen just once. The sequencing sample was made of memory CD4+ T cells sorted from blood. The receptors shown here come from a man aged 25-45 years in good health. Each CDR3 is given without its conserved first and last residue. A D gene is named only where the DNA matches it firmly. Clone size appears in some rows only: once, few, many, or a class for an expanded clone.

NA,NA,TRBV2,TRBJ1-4,ASNEGSGKLF
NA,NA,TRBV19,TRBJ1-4,ASSNSATNEKLF
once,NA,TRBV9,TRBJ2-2,ASSVGVIGELF
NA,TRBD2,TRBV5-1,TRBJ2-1,ASSSEPGLAGVNEQF
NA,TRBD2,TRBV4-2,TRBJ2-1,ASSRGTSGDNEQF
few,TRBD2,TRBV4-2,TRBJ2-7,ASSQDVRGAGGEQY
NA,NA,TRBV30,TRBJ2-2,AWRFGPPAGELF
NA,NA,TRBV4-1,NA,ASSQVDMGFSYNEQF
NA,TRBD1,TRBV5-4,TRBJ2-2,ASSSGGGELF
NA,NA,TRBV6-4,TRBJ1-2,ASSTSAGEYGYT
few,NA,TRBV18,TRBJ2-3,ASSPSQESADTQY
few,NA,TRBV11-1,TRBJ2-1,ASSLVLGSSQF
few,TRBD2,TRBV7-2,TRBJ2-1,ASRRTSGASYNEQF
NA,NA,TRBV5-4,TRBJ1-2,ASSLGSRDSYGYT
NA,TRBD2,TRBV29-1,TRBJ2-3,SVVAGVIDTQY
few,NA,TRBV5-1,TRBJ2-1,ASTLNGHPSNEQF
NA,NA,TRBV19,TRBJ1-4,ASIQGGGPEEKLF
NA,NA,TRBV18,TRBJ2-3,ASSPPYRAEITDTQY
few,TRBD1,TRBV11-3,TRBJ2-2,ASSRQGAVSGELF
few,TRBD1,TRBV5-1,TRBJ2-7,ASSPDREYEQY
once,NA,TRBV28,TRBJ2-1,ASSYGGGGANEQF
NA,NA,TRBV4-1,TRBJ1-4,ASSQVHPQAEKLF
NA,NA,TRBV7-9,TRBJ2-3,ATGMGSTDTQY
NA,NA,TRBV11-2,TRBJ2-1,ASSEGGWSYNEQF
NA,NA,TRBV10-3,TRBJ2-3,AISDPGRGGTDTQY
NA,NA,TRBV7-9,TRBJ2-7,ASSYPYWDEQY
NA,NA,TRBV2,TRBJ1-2,ASRSPGTQYGYT
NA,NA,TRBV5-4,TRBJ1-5,ASSLILFGQEQPQH
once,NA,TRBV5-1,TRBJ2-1,ASSDLVGASSSYNEQF
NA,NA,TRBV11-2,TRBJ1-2,ASSLRDALAEYGYT
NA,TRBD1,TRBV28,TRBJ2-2,ASSRHSGTGGTGELF
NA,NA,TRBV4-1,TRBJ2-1,ASSQENELFNEQF
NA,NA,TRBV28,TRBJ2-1,ASSLLLGSYNEQF
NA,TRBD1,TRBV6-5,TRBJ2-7,ASSMDRAPYEQY
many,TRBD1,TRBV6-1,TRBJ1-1,ASRGTDSRTEAF
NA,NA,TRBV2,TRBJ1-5,ASSDRVGHQPQH
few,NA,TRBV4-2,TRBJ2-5,ASSRNAPETQY
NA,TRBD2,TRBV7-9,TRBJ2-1,ASSLRGGRESSYNEQF
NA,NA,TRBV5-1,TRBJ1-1,ASSTGYTEAF
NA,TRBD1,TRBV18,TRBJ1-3,ASSPTGQGAGNTIY
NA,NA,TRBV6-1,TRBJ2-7,ASTPGLEQPYEQY
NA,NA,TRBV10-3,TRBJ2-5,AISERQETQY
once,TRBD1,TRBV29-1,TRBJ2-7,SVATQGAGEQY
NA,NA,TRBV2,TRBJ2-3,ASRRDLGADTQY
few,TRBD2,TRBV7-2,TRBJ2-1,ASSPLGLAGAYNEQF
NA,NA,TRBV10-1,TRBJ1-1,ASSGGGSTEAF
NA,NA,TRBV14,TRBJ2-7,ASSLLGLGEQY
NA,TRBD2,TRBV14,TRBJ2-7,ASSQSLADSYEQY
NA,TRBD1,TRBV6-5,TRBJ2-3,ASRRGQGVWDTQY
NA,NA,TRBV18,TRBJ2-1,ASSSLNLGATVNEQF
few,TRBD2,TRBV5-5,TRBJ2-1,ASTPMQASGVRSSYNEQF
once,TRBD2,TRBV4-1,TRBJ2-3,ASSQGTTSGGTDTQY
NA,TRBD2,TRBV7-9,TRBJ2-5,ASSSTSGSVEETQY